The source of this TCR beta chain is a study of T cell responses to AZD1222 COVID-19 vaccine. Findings of the study overall: Spike-specific TCR breadth and depth both grew after two AZD1222 doses. Variant regions that are unmutated are reportedly the target of nearly half of spike-specific TCRs. Vaccine-associated CD4 TCRs ranged over spike, dominating at 160-218 and 743-854. Females outnumbered males among donors, who were mostly white British; clonal diversity was possibly underestimated.

The J segment lost 8 bases and the V segment lost 6 bases, leaving 6 bases of the junction unmatched. CDR1 is SGHDN and CDR2 is FVKESK in the germline V gene. This CDR3 comprises 13 residues. Generated by immunoSEQ multiplex PCR, the TCRdb table keeps only in-frame clones and is missing some. Of about 110,000 clones in the sample, around 90% are singletons; the top ten hold more than 10%. A few counts support this clone. Its cognate antigen is unknown. This TCR was sampled from an adult in good health. The sample in question was peripheral blood, obtained on day 0 of MenACWY control vaccination. The rearrangement links TRBV14 to TRBJ2-1; 8 bases match TRBD1. The CDR3 bases are TGTGCCAGCAGTAGGACAGGGAATTATGAGCAGTTCTTC. This gives the protein CASSRTGNYEQFF.